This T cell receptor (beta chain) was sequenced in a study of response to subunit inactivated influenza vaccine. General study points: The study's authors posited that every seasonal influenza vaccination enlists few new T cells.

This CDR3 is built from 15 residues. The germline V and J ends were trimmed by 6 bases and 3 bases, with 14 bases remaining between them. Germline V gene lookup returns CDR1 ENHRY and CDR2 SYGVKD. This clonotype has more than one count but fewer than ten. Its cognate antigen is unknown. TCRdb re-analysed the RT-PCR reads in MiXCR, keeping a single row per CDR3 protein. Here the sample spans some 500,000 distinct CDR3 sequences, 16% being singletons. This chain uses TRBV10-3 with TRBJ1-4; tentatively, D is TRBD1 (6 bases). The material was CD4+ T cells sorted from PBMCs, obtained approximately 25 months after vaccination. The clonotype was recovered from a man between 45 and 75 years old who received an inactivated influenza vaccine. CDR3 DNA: TGTGCCATCAGCCGGGACACCGGTTCTAATGAAAAACTGTTTTTT. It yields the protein CAISRDTGSNEKLFF.